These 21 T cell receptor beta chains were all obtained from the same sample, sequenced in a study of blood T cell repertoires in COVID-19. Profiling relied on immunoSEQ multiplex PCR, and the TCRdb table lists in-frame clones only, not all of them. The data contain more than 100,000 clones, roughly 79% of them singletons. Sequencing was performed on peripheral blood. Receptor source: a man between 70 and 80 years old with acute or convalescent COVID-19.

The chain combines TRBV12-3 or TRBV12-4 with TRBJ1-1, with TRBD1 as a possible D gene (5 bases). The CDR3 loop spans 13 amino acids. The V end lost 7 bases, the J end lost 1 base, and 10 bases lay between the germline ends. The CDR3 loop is CASTLRENTEAFF. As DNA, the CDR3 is TGTGCCAGCACCCTCAGGGAGAACACTGAAGCTTTCTTT.

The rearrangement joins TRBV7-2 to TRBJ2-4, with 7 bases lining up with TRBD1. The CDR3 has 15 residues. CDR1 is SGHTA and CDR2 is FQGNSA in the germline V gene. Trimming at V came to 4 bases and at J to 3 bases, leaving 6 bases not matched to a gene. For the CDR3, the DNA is TGTGCCAGCAGCTCCGACAGGGAGTACAAAAACATTCAGTACTTC. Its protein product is CASSSDREYKNIQYF.

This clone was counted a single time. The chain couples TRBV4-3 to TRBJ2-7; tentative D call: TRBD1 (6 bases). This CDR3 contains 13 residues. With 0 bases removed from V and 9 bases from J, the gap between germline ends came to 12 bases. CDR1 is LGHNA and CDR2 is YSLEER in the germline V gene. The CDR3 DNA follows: TGCGCCAGCAGCCAAGATCAGGGGCAGGGGCAGTACTTC. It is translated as CASSQDQGQGQYF.

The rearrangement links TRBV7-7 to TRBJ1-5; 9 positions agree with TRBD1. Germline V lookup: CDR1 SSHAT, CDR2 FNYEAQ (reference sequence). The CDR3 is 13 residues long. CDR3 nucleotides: TGTGCTAGCGGGACAGGGATCAATCAGCCCCAGCATTTT. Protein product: CASGTGINQPQHF. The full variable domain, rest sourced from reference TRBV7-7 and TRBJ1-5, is GAGVSQSPRYKVTKRGQDVTLRCDPISSHATLYWYQQALGQGPEFLTYFNYEAQPDKSGLPSDRFSAERPEGSISTLTIQRTEQRDSAMYRCASGTGINQPQHFGDGTRLSIL.

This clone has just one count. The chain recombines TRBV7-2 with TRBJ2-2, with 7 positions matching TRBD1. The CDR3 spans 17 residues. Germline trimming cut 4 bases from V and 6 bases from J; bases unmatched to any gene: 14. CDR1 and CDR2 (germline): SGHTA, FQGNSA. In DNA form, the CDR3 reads TGTGCCAGCAGCTCCCGGCCAGGGGGTGTGAGGGCCGGGGAGCTGTTTTTT. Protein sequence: CASSSRPGGVRAGELFF.

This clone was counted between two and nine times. The CDR3, as DNA: TGTGCCAGCAGCTCCGAACAAGAGGATAACAATGAGCAGTTCTTC. Translated, it gives CASSSEQEDNNEQFF. The chain employs TRBV5-6 and TRBJ2-1; D remains unclear. Deletions cut 3 bases from V and 5 bases from J, with 15 bases between. This CDR3 region has 15 residues. The germline gives CDR1 SGHDT, CDR2 YYEEEE.

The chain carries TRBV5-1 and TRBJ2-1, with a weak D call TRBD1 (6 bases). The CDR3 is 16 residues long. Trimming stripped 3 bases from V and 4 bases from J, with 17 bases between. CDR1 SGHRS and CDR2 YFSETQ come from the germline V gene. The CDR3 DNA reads TGCGCCAGCAGCTCAACCCCCGGGACACTATACAATGAGCAGTTCTTC. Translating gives CASSSTPGTLYNEQFF.

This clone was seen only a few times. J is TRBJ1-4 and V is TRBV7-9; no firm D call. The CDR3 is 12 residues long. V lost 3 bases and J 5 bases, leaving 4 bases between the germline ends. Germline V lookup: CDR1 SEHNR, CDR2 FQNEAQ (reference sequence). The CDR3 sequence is CASSLANEKLFF. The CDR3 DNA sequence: TGTGCCAGCAGCTTGGCCAATGAAAAACTGTTTTTT.

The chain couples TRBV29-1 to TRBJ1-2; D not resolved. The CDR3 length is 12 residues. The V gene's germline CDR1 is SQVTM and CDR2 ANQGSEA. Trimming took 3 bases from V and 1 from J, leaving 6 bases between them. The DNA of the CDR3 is TGCAGCGTTGACCGACTTAACTATGGCTACACCTTC. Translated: CSVDRLNYGYTF. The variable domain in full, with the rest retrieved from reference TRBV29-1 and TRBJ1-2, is SAVISQKPSRDICQRGTSLTIQCQVDSQVTMMFWYRQQPGQSLTLIATANQGSEATYESGFVIDKFPISRPNLTFSTLTVSNMSPEDSSIYLCSVDRLNYGYTFGSGTRLTVV.

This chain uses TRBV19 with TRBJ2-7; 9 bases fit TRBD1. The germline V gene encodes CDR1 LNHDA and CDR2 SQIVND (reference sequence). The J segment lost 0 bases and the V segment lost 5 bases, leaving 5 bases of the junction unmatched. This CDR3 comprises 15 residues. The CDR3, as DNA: TGTGCCAGTAGTTGGACAGGGGCGAACTCCTACGAGCAGTACTTC. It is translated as CASSWTGANSYEQYF.

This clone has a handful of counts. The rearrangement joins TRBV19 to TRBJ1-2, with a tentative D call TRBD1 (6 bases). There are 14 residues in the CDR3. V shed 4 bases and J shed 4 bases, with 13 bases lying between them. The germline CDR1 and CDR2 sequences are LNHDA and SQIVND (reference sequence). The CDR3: CASSTSGTPYGYTF. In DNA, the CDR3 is TGTGCCAGTAGTACCTCCGGGACACCCTATGGCTACACCTTC.

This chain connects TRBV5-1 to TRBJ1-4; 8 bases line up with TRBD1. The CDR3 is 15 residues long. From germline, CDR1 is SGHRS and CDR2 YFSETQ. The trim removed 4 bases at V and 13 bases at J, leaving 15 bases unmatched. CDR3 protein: CASSKDRAPGYGLFF. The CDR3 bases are TGCGCCAGCAGCAAGGACAGGGCCCCCGGGTATGGACTGTTTTTT.

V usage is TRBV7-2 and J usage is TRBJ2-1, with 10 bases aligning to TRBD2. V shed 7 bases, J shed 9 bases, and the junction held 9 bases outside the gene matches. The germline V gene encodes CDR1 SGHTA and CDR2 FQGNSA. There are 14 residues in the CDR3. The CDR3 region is CASTQGSGGSEQFF. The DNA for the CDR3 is TGTGCCAGCACCCAGGGTAGCGGGGGGAGTGAGCAGTTCTTC.

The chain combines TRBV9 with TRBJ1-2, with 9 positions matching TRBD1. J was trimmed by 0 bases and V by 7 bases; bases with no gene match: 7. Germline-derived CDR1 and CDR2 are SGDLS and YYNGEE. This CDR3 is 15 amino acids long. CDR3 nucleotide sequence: TGTGCCAGCGGACAGGGGATCCAGTCTAACTATGGCTACACCTTC. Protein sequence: CASGQGIQSNYGYTF.

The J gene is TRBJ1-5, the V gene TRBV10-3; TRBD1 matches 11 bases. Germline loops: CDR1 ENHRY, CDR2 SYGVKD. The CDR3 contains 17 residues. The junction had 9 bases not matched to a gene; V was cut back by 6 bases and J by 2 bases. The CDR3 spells CAISTGTGGNRNQPQHF. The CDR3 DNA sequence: TGTGCCATCAGCACCGGGACAGGGGGTAATCGCAATCAGCCCCAGCATTTT.

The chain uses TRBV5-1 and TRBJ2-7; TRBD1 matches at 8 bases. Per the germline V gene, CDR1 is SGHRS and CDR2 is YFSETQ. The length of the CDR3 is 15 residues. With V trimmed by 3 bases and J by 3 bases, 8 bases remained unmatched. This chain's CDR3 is CASSSTGESIYEQYF. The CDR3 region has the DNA TGCGCCAGCAGCTCGACAGGGGAATCGATCTACGAGCAGTACTTC.

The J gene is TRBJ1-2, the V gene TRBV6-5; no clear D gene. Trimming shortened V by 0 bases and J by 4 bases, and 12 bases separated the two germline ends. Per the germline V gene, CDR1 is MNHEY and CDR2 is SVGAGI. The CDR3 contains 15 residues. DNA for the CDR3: TGTGCCAGCAGTTACTCAATGGTGGAGACCTATGGCTACACCTTC. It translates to CASSYSMVETYGYTF.

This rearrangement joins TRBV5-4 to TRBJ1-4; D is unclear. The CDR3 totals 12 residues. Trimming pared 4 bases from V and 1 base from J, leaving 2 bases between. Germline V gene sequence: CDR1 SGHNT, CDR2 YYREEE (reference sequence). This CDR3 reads CASSLTNEKLFF. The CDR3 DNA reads TGTGCCAGCAGCCTAACTAATGAAAAACTGTTTTTT.

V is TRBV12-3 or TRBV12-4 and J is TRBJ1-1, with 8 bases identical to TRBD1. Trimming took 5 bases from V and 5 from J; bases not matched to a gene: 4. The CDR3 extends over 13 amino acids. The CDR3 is CASSRTGRTEAFF. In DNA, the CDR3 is TGTGCCAGCAGTCGGACAGGGAGAACTGAAGCTTTCTTT.

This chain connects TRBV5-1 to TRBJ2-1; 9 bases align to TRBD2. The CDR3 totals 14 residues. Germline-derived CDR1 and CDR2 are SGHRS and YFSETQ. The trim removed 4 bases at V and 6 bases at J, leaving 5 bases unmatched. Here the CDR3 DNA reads TGCGCCAGCAGCACGGGACTAGCCTCCAATGAGCAGTTCTTC. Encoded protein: CASSTGLASNEQFF.

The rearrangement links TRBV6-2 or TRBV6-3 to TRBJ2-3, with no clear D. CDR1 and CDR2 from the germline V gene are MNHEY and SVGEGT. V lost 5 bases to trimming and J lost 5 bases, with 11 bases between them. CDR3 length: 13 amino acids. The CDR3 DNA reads TGTGCCAGCAGTCTTCCAAGAGGAGATACGCAGTATTTT. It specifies CASSLPRGDTQYF.